The sequence of this T cell receptor beta chain was determined in a study of control samples from healthy donors and cancer patients. Trimming left V 8 bases short and J 5 bases short, with 20 bases between. This CDR3 is 15 amino acids long. The germline V gene encodes CDR1 MNHEY and CDR2 SVGAGI. Libraries were prepared by immunoSEQ multiplex PCR; TCRdb keeps only in-frame clonotypes and omits some of them. Here the sample spans over 45,000 clones, just over 90% being singletons. The chain joins TRBV6-5 to TRBJ2-3; D is perhaps TRBD1 or TRBD2 (5 bases each). The receptor was derived from a man between 25 and 39 years old with colorectal cancer. Sequenced material: PBMCs. The CDR3 DNA reads TGTGCCAGCGCGATGTGGGAGCGTGGGGGAGATACGCAGTATTTT. The encoded protein is CASAMWERGGDTQYF.